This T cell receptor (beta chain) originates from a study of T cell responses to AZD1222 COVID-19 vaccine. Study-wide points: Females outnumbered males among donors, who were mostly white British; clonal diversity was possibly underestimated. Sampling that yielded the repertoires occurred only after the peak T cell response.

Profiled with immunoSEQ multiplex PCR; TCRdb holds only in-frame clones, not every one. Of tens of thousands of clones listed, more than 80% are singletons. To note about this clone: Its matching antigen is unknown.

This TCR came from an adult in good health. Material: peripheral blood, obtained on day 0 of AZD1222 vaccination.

CDR3 loop: CASSSRPPGNTIYF. The CDR3 nucleotides are TGTGCCAGCAGTTCCCGGCCCCCCGGCAACACCATATATTTT. The gene calls are TRBV6-5 and TRBJ1-3; no reliable D call. V was shortened by 4 bases and J by 7 bases, with 14 bases between the two germline ends. CDR3 length: 14 residues. Germline V CDR1 and CDR2: MNHEY, SVGAGI.